This T cell receptor beta chain was identified during a study of CD8+CD57+ T cells in acquired aplastic anemia. Overall study: Sorted CD4+ and CD8+ cells gave a mean 3.2 ug DNA, range 0.2 to 27.4 ug.

Only patients with CD8+CD57+ cell expansion on flow cytometry were chosen for sequencing. Study conclusions and caveats: Both patients and controls carried the same twenty-nine CD8+ CDR3 sequences. Patients and controls were not found to differ significantly in CD8+ Simpson's diversity.

The CDR3 runs 13 residues. The V segment lost 5 bases and the J segment 5 bases; nucleotides outside the gene matches: 5. Looked up from germline, CDR1 is GTSNPN and CDR2 is SVGIG (reference sequence). About this clonotype itself: Its antigen is undetermined.

Both TCR beta VDJ combination and CDR3 sequence profiling were carried out. Genomic DNA was the template for this profiling. TCRdb independently ran MiXCR on the reads; one entry per CDR3 protein. This sample has approximately 180,000 distinct CDR3 sequences, with more than 60% found just once. Sequencing was done on a sample of sorted CD4+, CD8+, or CD8+CD57+ T cells (not recorded which) from PBMCs. This sequence originates from a human donor with aplastic anemia. The rearrangement uses TRBV30 and TRBJ1-1, with 10 bases aligning to TRBD1. This CDR3 is CAWVDRGQTEAFF. In DNA form, the CDR3 reads TGTGCCTGGGTAGACAGGGGGCAGACTGAAGCTTTCTTT.